The 18 T cell receptor beta chains presented below share a single source sample, sequenced in a study of memory CD4+ T cells and cytomegalovirus serostatus. The protocol was immunoSEQ multiplex PCR, while the TCRdb copy is restricted to in-frame clones and leaves out a portion. The top ten hold about 1.3% of the sample, which has 50,000 to 65,000 clones, 60% to 85% seen once. Single viable CD3+CD4+CD8-CD45RO+ cells were sorted as the memory CD4+ T cells. The sample taken for sequencing was memory CD4+ T cells from blood. The receptors come from an adult in good health and CMV-seropositive.

V usage is TRBV5-6 and J usage is TRBJ1-2; maybe TRBD1 (5 bases). The CDR3 runs 14 residues. Germline CDR1 SGHDT, CDR2 YYEEEE. Trimming cost V 2 bases and J 4 bases, with 12 bases left between them. CDR3 nucleotides: TGTGCCAGCAGCTTTAGGCAGGGATTCTATGGCTACACCTTC. Protein product: CASSFRQGFYGYTF.

The chain is built from TRBV5-1 and TRBJ1-1; possible D gene TRBD1, 6 bases. The CDR3 is 12 residues long. CDR1 and CDR2 (germline): SGHRS, YFSETQ. Trimming took off 2 bases at V and 5 bases at J, with 7 bases between the two ends. CDR3 sequence: CASSLQGTEAFF. CDR3 coding DNA: TGCGCCAGCAGCTTACAGGGAACTGAAGCTTTCTTT.

This chain joins TRBV5-4 and TRBJ2-1; 16 bases agree with TRBD2. The CDR3 runs 16 residues. J gave up 13 bases and V 4 bases, and 11 bases lay outside the gene matches. CDR1 and CDR2 from the germline V gene are SGHNT and YYREEE (reference sequence). CDR3 bases: TGTGCCAGCAGCGGGTCCGGGACTAGCGGGGGGGCTCAACAGTTCTTC. This gives the protein CASSGSGTSGGAQQFF.

This clone is a singleton in its sample. V and J are TRBV18 and TRBJ2-1; the D gene could be TRBD1 or TRBD2 (6 bases each). This CDR3 spans 17 amino acids. Germline V gives CDR1 KGHSH, CDR2 LQKENI. Trimming removed 3 bases at V and 0 bases at J, with 15 bases between. For the CDR3, the DNA is TGTGCCAGCTCACCGCCCGGGGGCGCCAGCTCCTACAATGAGCAGTTCTTC. This codes for CASSPPGGASSYNEQFF. Using reference TRBV18 and TRBJ2-1 for the parts outside the CDR3, the full variable domain is NAGVMQNPRHLVRRRGQEARLRCSPMKGHSHVYWYRQLPEEGLKFMVYLQKENIIDESGMPKERFSAEFPKEGPSILRIQQVVRGDSAAYFCASSPPGGASSYNEQFFGPGTRLTVL.

The genes are TRBV21-1 and TRBJ2-7; the table's D call, TRBD2, has no DNA check behind it. TRBV21-1 is noted as a pseudogene. The CDR3 loop spans 13 amino acids. The CDR3 here is CASRSREGREQYF. CDR3 sequence (DNA): TGTGCCAGCAGATCGCGGGAAGGTCGCGAGCAGTACTTC.

This clone is categorized as medium-sized. CDR3 protein: CASSSDINSPLHF. For the CDR3, the DNA is TGCGCCAGCAGTTCTGACATTAATTCACCCCTCCACTTT. V usage is TRBV5-1 and J usage is TRBJ1-6; D is unresolved. Germline lookup yields CDR1 SGHRS and CDR2 YFSETQ. V lost 5 bases, J lost 6 bases, and 9 bases lay in between. This CDR3 spans 13 amino acids.

This clone was seen only a few times. The chain links TRBV21-1 to TRBJ2-7; the table gives TRBD1 as D, unverified against the DNA. TRBV21-1 is described as a pseudogene. The CDR3 loop spans 16 amino acids. The CDR3 DNA is TGTGCCAGCCGATGGCCTACAGGGGTAAGATGGTACGAGCAGTACTTC. Its translation: CASRWPTGVRWYEQYF.

The rearrangement links TRBV4-3 to TRBJ1-2; D is perhaps TRBD1 (6 bases). The CDR3 covers 14 residues. Germline loops: CDR1 LGHNA, CDR2 YSLEER. V lost 0 bases, J lost 8 bases, and 13 bases lay in between. The chain's CDR3 is CASSQDPQGFGYTF. The CDR3 nucleotides are TGCGCCAGCAGCCAAGATCCACAGGGCTTCGGCTACACCTTC.

The CDR3: CASSLEGNSGANVLTF. In nucleotides, the CDR3 is TGTGCCAGCAGCCTGGAGGGGAACTCTGGGGCCAACGTCCTGACTTTC. The chain employs TRBV7-3 and TRBJ2-6, with D possibly matching TRBD2 (6 bases). The germline V gene encodes CDR1 SGHTA and CDR2 FQGTGA. The CDR3 sequence is 16 residues long. V lost 5 bases to trimming and J lost 0 bases, with 11 bases between them.

The chain joins TRBV12-5 to TRBJ1-2; a possible D gene is TRBD1 (6 bases). Germline assignment: CDR1 LGHNT and CDR2 FRNRAP. The CDR3 is made up of 15 amino acids. Trimming left V 3 bases short and J 8 bases short, with 19 bases between. CDR3 protein: CASGFMGASYSGYTF. The CDR3 DNA reads as TGTGCTAGTGGTTTCATGGGGGCCTCCTATAGCGGCTACACCTTC.

The CDR3 region has the DNA TGCAGTGCTAGGGAGTCTGAAGAGCAGTACTTC. It specifies CSARESEEQYF. This chain links TRBV20-1 with TRBJ2-7; D not resolved. Trimming removed 3 bases from V and 7 bases from J, with 10 bases in between. The CDR3 covers 11 residues. The germline gives CDR1 DFQATT, CDR2 SNEGSKA (reference sequence).

A remark on this clone: The same CDR3 is also encoded by other DNA sequences in this sample. The J gene is TRBJ2-5, the V gene TRBV7-2; 10 nucleotides align to TRBD1. The CDR3 is made up of 15 amino acids. Germline trimming cut 3 bases from V and 4 bases from J; bases unmatched to any gene: 5. Germline V gives CDR1 SGHTA, CDR2 FQGNSA. As DNA, the CDR3 is TGTGCCAGCAGCTTTTGGACAGGGGGAGGAGAGACCCAGTACTTC. As protein: CASSFWTGGGETQYF. Supplemented by reference TRBV7-2 and TRBJ2-5, the full variable domain reads GAGVSQSPSNKVTEKGKDVELRCDPISGHTALYWYRQSLGQGLEFLIYFQGNSAPDKSGLPSDRFSAERTGGSVSTLTIQRTQQEDSAVYLCASSFWTGGGETQYFGPGTRLLVL.

This chain connects TRBV5-1 to TRBJ2-3; 7 bases are shared with TRBD1. CDR3 size: 15 residues. The J segment lost 4 bases and the V segment lost 2 bases, leaving 7 bases of the junction unmatched. Germline V gene lookup returns CDR1 SGHRS and CDR2 YFSETQ. The DNA of the CDR3 is TGCGCCAGCAGCTTACAGGGGAAGGGCGCAGATACGCAGTATTTT. Protein: CASSLQGKGADTQYF. The entire variable domain, with the rest obtained from reference TRBV5-1 and TRBJ2-3, is as follows: KAGVTQTPRYLIKTRGQQVTLSCSPISGHRSVSWYQQTPGQGLQFLFEYFSETQRNKGNFPGRFSGRQFSNSRSEMNVSTLELGDSALYLCASSLQGKGADTQYFGPGTRLTVL.

The chain has TRBV30 and TRBJ1-1; tentative D call: TRBD1 (5 bases). Germline V CDR1 and CDR2: GTSNPN, SVGIG (reference sequence). V was shortened by 3 bases and J by 8 bases, with 19 bases between the two germline ends. The CDR3 totals 14 residues. The CDR3 region is CAWRIHGTDLEAFF. Written as DNA, the CDR3 is TGTGCCTGGAGGATACACGGGACTGACCTCGAAGCTTTCTTT. The full variable domain, its missing parts supplied by reference TRBV30 and TRBJ1-1, is SQTIHQWPATLVQPVGSPLSLECTVEGTSNPNLYWYRQAAGRGLQLLFYSVGIGQISSEVPQNLSASRPQDRQFILSSKKLLLSDSGFYLCAWRIHGTDLEAFFGQGTRLTVV.

The V call is TRBV2, the J call TRBJ2-7, with a tentative D call TRBD2 (6 bases). V shed 3 bases and J shed 2 bases, with 11 bases lying between them. The CDR3 totals 14 residues. Germline CDR1 SNHLY, CDR2 FYNNEI. The CDR3 sequence: CASSDRTTTYEQYF. The CDR3 DNA reads as TGTGCCAGCAGTGATAGGACTACGACCTACGAGCAGTACTTC.

This clone was counted once. The chain uses TRBV6-6 and TRBJ1-1; D uncertain. The CDR3 loop spans 12 amino acids. Trimming pared 5 bases from V and 6 bases from J, leaving 10 bases between. Germline V gene data show CDR1 as MNHNY and CDR2 as SVGAGI (reference sequence). The CDR3, as DNA: TGTGCCAGCAGTACCTTGAGGTCTGAAGCTTTCTTT. Protein: CASSTLRSEAFF.

The chain links TRBV7-9 to TRBJ2-5, with 7 bases aligning to TRBD2. The CDR3 contains 14 residues. Trimming cost V 5 bases and J 5 bases; bases outside gene matches: 8. The germline V gene encodes CDR1 SEHNR and CDR2 FQNEAQ (reference sequence). This CDR3 is CASSKGGAVETQYF. Here the CDR3 DNA reads TGTGCCAGCAGCAAGGGAGGGGCGGTGGAGACCCAGTACTTC.

V gene TRBV7-8 combines with J gene TRBJ2-7, with TRBD1 matching over 9 bases. This CDR3 comprises 15 residues. Germline loops: CDR1 SGHVS, CDR2 FQNEAQ. With V trimmed by 0 bases and J by 5 bases, 5 bases remained unmatched. CDR3 in amino acids: CASSLAGTGRNEQYF. CDR3 nucleotide sequence: TGTGCCAGCAGCTTAGCAGGGACAGGGAGGAACGAGCAGTACTTC.